Listed here are 19 T cell receptor beta chains from one sample, sequenced in a study of blood T cell repertoires in COVID-19. Produced via immunoSEQ multiplex PCR; TCRdb's table is partial and in-frame only. The sample carries a few hundred thousand clones, approximately 89% recorded once. The sequenced sample consisted of peripheral blood. The receptor set was obtained from a middle-aged woman who had recovered from COVID-19.

This chain links TRBV19 with TRBJ2-5; D gene uncertain. CDR1 is LNHDA and CDR2 is SQIVND in the germline V gene (reference sequence). CDR3 size: 15 residues. V was shortened by 3 bases and J by 2 bases, with 13 bases between the two germline ends. The CDR3 DNA reads as TGTGCCAGTAGTATCGTATCCGTCGGGCAAGAGACCCAGTACTTC. This gives the protein CASSIVSVGQETQYF.

In DNA form, the CDR3 reads TGTGCCAGCAGCCAGGGACTCTCTGGGGCCAACGTCCTGACTTTC. It is translated as CASSQGLSGANVLTF. This chain uses TRBV28 with TRBJ2-6, with D possibly matching TRBD2 (6 bases). Germline CDR1 is MDHEN and CDR2 is SYDVKM. The ends were cut back, 6 bases at V and 0 bases at J, with 9 bases in the middle. CDR3 length: 15 residues.

In this sample, this clone turned up once. V gene TRBV11-3 combines with J gene TRBJ1-1; 8 nucleotides agree with TRBD1. V shed 9 bases, J shed 6 bases, and the junction held 3 bases outside the gene matches. The CDR3 consists of 11 residues. Germline V gives CDR1 SGHNT, CDR2 YENEEA. The CDR3 DNA follows: TGTGCCAGTACAGGGGGGGCTGAAGCTTTCTTT. The encoded protein is CASTGGAEAFF.

The chain recombines TRBV29-1 with TRBJ2-7; D might be TRBD1 (6 bases). The germline V and J ends were trimmed by 1 base and 2 bases, with 15 bases remaining between them. CDR1 is SQVTM and CDR2 is ANQGSEA in the germline V gene. The CDR3 sequence is 15 residues long. The DNA for the CDR3 is TGCAGCGTTGAAGCGACCGGGACACAAACCTACGAGCAGTACTTC. Its protein product is CSVEATGTQTYEQYF.

This sequence joins TRBV11-2 and TRBJ2-1, with TRBD1 identical over 8 bases. With V trimmed by 2 bases and J by 7 bases, 13 bases remained unmatched. The germline gives CDR1 SGHAT, CDR2 FQNNGV. This CDR3 comprises 17 residues. The CDR3: CASSLMFGQGGGNEQFF. CDR3 nucleotide sequence: TGTGCCAGCAGCTTAATGTTTGGACAGGGAGGTGGTAATGAGCAGTTCTTC.

V usage is TRBV5-8 and J usage is TRBJ2-5; TRBD1 agrees at 11 bases. CDR1 and CDR2 from the germline V gene are SGHTS and YDEGEE. With 4 bases clipped from V and 5 bases from J, the junction kept 10 bases outside the gene matches. There are 16 residues in the CDR3. The CDR3 spells CASSPGQGVGQETQYF. Written as DNA, the CDR3 is TGTGCCAGCAGCCCGGGACAGGGGGTCGGTCAGGAGACCCAGTACTTC.

The chain links TRBV6-7 to TRBJ2-7, with a tentative D call TRBD2 (6 bases). TRBV6-7 is flagged as an ORF with uncertain function. The V and J ends lost 6 bases and 5 bases respectively, with 14 bases between them. The CDR3 is 13 residues long. The CDR3 nucleotides read TGTGCCAGCAGCGGGACTCCCCACAACGAGCAGTACGTC. Translating it yields CASSGTPHNEQYV.

The chain joins TRBV2 to TRBJ2-3; no definite D call. This CDR3 has 14 residues. Per the germline V gene, CDR1 is SNHLY and CDR2 is FYNNEI. Between the trimmed V and J ends, which lost 4 bases and 0 bases, there was a span of 8 bases. The DNA for the CDR3 is TGTGCCAGCAGTGCAGAGGTCAGCACAGATACGCAGTATTTT. Amino acids: CASSAEVSTDTQYF.

This clone was seen only once. The CDR3 region is CASSQFVAGHNEQFF. The CDR3 nucleotides are TGCGCCAGCAGCCAATTCGTAGCGGGTCACAATGAGCAGTTCTTC. V and J are TRBV4-3 and TRBJ2-1, with TRBD2 matching 7 bases. The CDR3 has 15 residues. The ends lost 2 bases at V and 5 bases at J; junction bases unmatched: 6. Germline values: CDR1 LGHNA, CDR2 YSLEER.

This sequence joins TRBV11-3 and TRBJ2-6, with D possibly TRBD2 on 6 matching bases. Germline loops: CDR1 SGHNT, CDR2 YENEEA. V dropped 5 bases and J dropped 0 bases, with 17 bases sitting between them. The CDR3 loop spans 18 amino acids. The CDR3 region is CASSRGLRAPSGANVLTF. The DNA for the CDR3 is TGTGCCAGCAGCCGGGGACTTAGGGCCCCCTCTGGGGCCAACGTCCTGACTTTC. The complete variable domain, with remaining parts taken from reference TRBV11-3 and TRBJ2-6, reads EAGVVQSPRYKIIEKKQPVAFWCNPISGHNTLYWYLQNLGQGPELLIRYENEEAVDDSQLPKDRFSAERLKGVDSTLKIQPAELGDSAVYLCASSRGLRAPSGANVLTFGAGSRLTVL.

The rearrangement joins TRBV6-2 or TRBV6-3 to TRBJ1-1, with 7 bases matching TRBD1. Germline trimming cut 4 bases from V and 4 bases from J; bases unmatched to any gene: 12. The germline V gene has CDR1 MNHEY and CDR2 SVGEGT. The CDR3 loop spans 16 amino acids. CDR3 residues: CASSLRGLGFGTEAFF. CDR3 bases: TGTGCCAGCAGTTTGAGGGGGCTTGGGTTTGGCACTGAAGCTTTCTTT.

The V call is TRBV6-5, the J call TRBJ2-7; 7 bases line up with TRBD2. The CDR3 extends over 13 amino acids. The germline V gene encodes CDR1 MNHEY and CDR2 SVGAGI. After removal of 2 bases from V and 6 bases from J, the junction contained 4 bases not matched to a gene. CDR3 amino acids: CASSYEREGEQYV. The DNA for the CDR3 is TGTGCCAGCAGTTACGAGCGGGAAGGCGAGCAGTACGTC.

The rearrangement links TRBV28 to TRBJ2-2; D unclear. The V gene lost 7 bases and the J gene lost 0 bases, with 6 bases spanning the gap. CDR1 MDHEN and CDR2 SYDVKM come from the germline V gene. The length of the CDR3 is 13 residues. The CDR3 spells CASIGSNTGELFF. CDR3 DNA sequence: TGTGCCAGCATTGGCTCGAACACCGGGGAGCTGTTTTTT.

The V and J genes are TRBV6-5 and TRBJ2-3; 8 bases are a match to TRBD2. The CDR3 is 14 residues long. J lost 4 bases, V lost 8 bases, and 8 bases had no gene match. CDR1 MNHEY and CDR2 SVGAGI come from the germline V gene. The chain's CDR3 is CASSGSGVADTQYF. CDR3 bases: TGTGCCAGCTCGGGTAGCGGGGTTGCAGATACGCAGTATTTT.

The chain recombines TRBV7-7 with TRBJ2-3; 8 nucleotides match TRBD2. Per the germline V gene, CDR1 is SSHAT and CDR2 is FNYEAQ (reference sequence). The CDR3 has 15 residues. V gave up 5 bases and J gave up 6 bases; unmatched junction bases: 10. The CDR3 sequence: CASSMRGATEDTQYF. DNA of the CDR3: TGTGCCAGCAGCATGCGGGGGGCAACCGAGGATACGCAGTATTTT.

This chain uses TRBV6-5 with TRBJ2-7; tentatively, D is TRBD1 (5 bases). Germline V CDR1 and CDR2: MNHEY, SVGAGI. V shed 0 bases and J shed 3 bases, with 12 bases lying between them. The CDR3 is made up of 15 amino acids. CDR3 DNA: TGTGCCAGCAGTTACTCGATGCAGGGTGGCTACGAGCAGTACTTC. Amino acid sequence: CASSYSMQGGYEQYF.

Only a few counts were recorded for this clone. The chain uses TRBV4-1 and TRBJ1-1, with unresolved D. This CDR3 region has 14 residues. Germline CDR1 reads MGHRA; CDR2 reads YSYEKL. Trimming removed 4 bases at V and 1 base at J, with 10 bases between. The chain's CDR3 is CASSLRPGNTEAFF. Written as DNA, the CDR3 is TGCGCCAGCAGCCTAAGACCGGGGAACACTGAAGCTTTCTTT.

The V call is TRBV28, the J call TRBJ2-7; 8 nucleotides agree with TRBD1. The CDR3 spans 16 residues. CDR1 is MDHEN, CDR2 SYDVKM, per germline. Germline trimming cut 4 bases from V and 4 bases from J; bases unmatched to any gene: 12. The CDR3 DNA sequence: TGTGCCAGCAGTTCTCCCCGGACAGGGTTTTCGTACGAGCAGTACTTC. Its protein product is CASSSPRTGFSYEQYF.

The chain combines TRBV12-3 or TRBV12-4 with TRBJ2-5, with 7 bases identical to TRBD1. The CDR3 has 13 amino acids. Trimming removed 5 bases from V and 5 bases from J; junction bases left unmatched: 5. CDR3 sequence (DNA): TGTGCCAGCAGTAGGGGGCGTATTGAGACCCAGTACTTC. It translates to CASSRGRIETQYF.